The next 21 T cell receptor beta chains were all read from a single sample in a study of blood T cell repertoires in COVID-19. The data were produced by immunoSEQ multiplex PCR, yet TCRdb's version contains in-frame clones alone and is incomplete. Of around 300,000 clones in the sample, 85% to 90% were seen once. Sequenced sample: PBMCs or T cells enriched from blood (not recorded which). The origin of the receptors is a woman aged 18-30 years with acute COVID-19.

The J gene is TRBJ1-1, the V gene TRBV14; 10 bases match TRBD1. From germline, CDR1 is SGHDN and CDR2 FVKESK. The CDR3 contains 15 residues. V trimming: 1 base; J trimming: 1 base; junction bases outside the gene matches: 0. CDR3 amino acids: CASSQGDRGNTEAFF. CDR3 nucleotide sequence: TGTGCCAGCAGCCAAGGGGACAGGGGGAACACTGAAGCTTTCTTT.

The rearrangement links TRBV6-5 to TRBJ1-2, with D tentatively TRBD1 (6 bases). This CDR3 comprises 13 residues. Between the trimmed V and J ends, which lost 8 bases and 7 bases, there was a span of 17 bases. CDR1 and CDR2 from the germline V gene are MNHEY and SVGAGI. In DNA form, the CDR3 reads TGTGCCAGCGCCCCCGGGACACTTTCTGGCTACACCTTC. As protein: CASAPGTLSGYTF.

The chain carries TRBV28 and TRBJ2-2; D is possibly TRBD1 (5 bases). Looked up from germline, CDR1 is MDHEN and CDR2 is SYDVKM. The CDR3 extends over 15 amino acids. V gave up 3 bases and J gave up 0 bases, with 8 bases separating them. CDR3 loop: CASSFSGPNTGELFF. The CDR3 DNA reads as TGTGCCAGCAGTTTCTCAGGGCCGAACACCGGGGAGCTGTTTTTT. The variable domain in full, completed from reference TRBV28 and TRBJ2-2, reads DVKVTQSSRYLVKRTGEKVFLECVQDMDHENMFWYRQDPGLGLRLIYFSYDVKMKEKGDIPEGYSVSREKKERFSLILESASTNQTSMYLCASSFSGPNTGELFFGEGSRLTVL.

This clone was picked up a small number of times. The J gene is TRBJ2-1, the V gene TRBV6-1; 9 bases match TRBD2. CDR3 length: 16 residues. CDR1 is MNHNS and CDR2 is SASEGT in the germline V gene. The J segment lost 8 bases and the V segment lost 4 bases, leaving 12 bases of the junction unmatched. The CDR3 DNA sequence: TGTGCCAGCAGTGGATCGACTAGCGGTCGAGGCTATGAGCAGTTCTTC. It translates to CASSGSTSGRGYEQFF.

In this sample, this clone turned up once. The V gene is TRBV13, the J gene TRBJ2-5, with 13 bases lining up with TRBD2. The CDR3 loop spans 16 amino acids. Germline assignment: CDR1 PRHDT and CDR2 FYEKMQ (reference sequence). J lost 5 bases, V lost 5 bases, and 8 bases had no gene match. The CDR3 DNA follows: TGTGCCAGCAGCACTCGGACTAGCGGGAGCTGGGAGACCCAGTACTTC. This gives the protein CASSTRTSGSWETQYF.

The V call is TRBV20-1, the J call TRBJ1-1; D unclear. The ends were cut back, 5 bases at V and 8 bases at J, with 9 bases in the middle. CDR1 and CDR2 (germline): DFQATT, SNEGSKA (reference sequence). The CDR3 is 10 amino acids. This CDR3 reads CSAAIEEAFF. CDR3 sequence (DNA): TGCAGTGCTGCGATTGAGGAAGCTTTCTTT.

The J gene is TRBJ2-1, the V gene TRBV6-4; D uncertain. V lost 8 bases and J 7 bases, leaving 6 bases between the germline ends. The CDR3 spans 10 residues. CDR1 is MRHNA and CDR2 is SNTAGT in the germline V gene. CDR3: CASVRNEQFF. The DNA of the CDR3 is TGTGCCAGCGTCAGAAATGAGCAGTTCTTC.

This clone is a singleton in its sample. The gene calls are TRBV19 and TRBJ1-1; D remains unclear. The V and J ends lost 5 bases and 0 bases respectively, with 7 bases between them. The CDR3 contains 13 residues. Germline lookup yields CDR1 LNHDA and CDR2 SQIVND (reference sequence). This CDR3 reads CASSFQVNTEAFF. Here the CDR3 DNA reads TGTGCCAGTAGTTTTCAGGTGAACACTGAAGCTTTCTTT.

This clone occurred a few times. The V call is TRBV11-3, the J call TRBJ2-2, with 8 bases that match TRBD1. In germline, CDR1 is SGHNT, CDR2 YENEEA. Germline trimming cut 4 bases from V and 7 bases from J; bases unmatched to any gene: 8. The CDR3 totals 15 residues. The CDR3 is CASSSDQGAGGELFF. In nucleotides, the CDR3 is TGTGCCAGCAGCTCCGACCAGGGGGCGGGCGGGGAGCTGTTTTTT.

The chain joins TRBV18 to TRBJ1-2; 9 positions agree with TRBD1. The length of the CDR3 is 14 residues. V trimming: 4 bases; J trimming: 6 bases; junction bases outside the gene matches: 6. Looked up from germline, CDR1 is KGHSH and CDR2 is LQKENI. CDR3 bases: TGTGCCAGCTCACTAGAACAGGGGGCGGATGGCTACACCTTC. It codes for CASSLEQGADGYTF.

V gene TRBV27 combines with J gene TRBJ1-4; 8 bases align to TRBD1. Unmatched junction bases numbered 17, after V lost 5 bases and J lost 3 bases. Germline V lookup: CDR1 MNHEY, CDR2 SMNVEV (reference sequence). The CDR3 sequence is 19 residues long. DNA for the CDR3: TGTGCCAGCAGTCCCGAAGGGACAGGATACCCGAACCCTAATGAAAAACTGTTTTTT. It specifies CASSPEGTGYPNPNEKLFF. The variable domain in full, completed from reference TRBV27 and TRBJ1-4, reads EAQVTQNPRYLITVTGKKLTVTCSQNMNHEYMSWYRQDPGLGLRQIYYSMNVEVTDKGDVPEGYKVSRKEKRNFPLILESPSPNQTSLYFCASSPEGTGYPNPNEKLFFGSGTQLSVL.

The CDR3 DNA reads as TGTGCCAGCAGCGTCAACAGGAAAAACATTCAGTACTTC. The encoded protein is CASSVNRKNIQYF. V gene TRBV28 combines with J gene TRBJ2-4; weak D call: TRBD1 (5 bases). Germline loops: CDR1 MDHEN, CDR2 SYDVKM. Trimming left V 6 bases short and J 4 bases short, with 10 bases between. This CDR3 is built from 13 residues.

V is TRBV7-9 and J is TRBJ1-1, with 7 bases aligning to TRBD1. After removal of 5 bases from V and 3 bases from J, the junction contained 9 bases not matched to a gene. The germline V gene has CDR1 SEHNR and CDR2 FQNEAQ (reference sequence). This CDR3 is built from 15 residues. The CDR3 spells CASSPRGSAHTEAFF. The CDR3 DNA sequence: TGTGCCAGCAGCCCCAGGGGGTCAGCGCACACTGAAGCTTTCTTT.

The rearrangement links TRBV5-6 to TRBJ2-7, with 12 positions matching TRBD2. Germline values: CDR1 SGHDT, CDR2 YYEEEE. This CDR3 comprises 15 residues. V lost 0 bases to trimming and J lost 9 bases; unmatched junction nucleotides: 7. In DNA form, the CDR3 reads TGTGCCAGCAGCTTGGGGCTAGCGGGAGGGGACGGGCAGTACTTC. This gives the protein CASSLGLAGGDGQYF.

V and J are TRBV12-5 and TRBJ2-3; D uncertain. V was cut by 0 bases and J by 5 bases, with 6 bases left in between. This CDR3 has 13 residues. The germline gives CDR1 LGHNT, CDR2 FRNRAP. CDR3 in amino acids: CASGLVPGDTQYF. CDR3 DNA: TGTGCTAGTGGTTTGGTACCGGGAGATACGCAGTATTTT. Variable domain in full (rest from reference TRBV12-5 and TRBJ2-3): DARVTQTPRHKVTEMGQEVTMRCQPILGHNTVFWYRQTMMQGLELLAYFRNRAPLDDSGMPKDRFSAEMPDATLATLKIQPSEPRDSAVYFCASGLVPGDTQYFGPGTRLTVL.

A single count supports this clone. The rearrangement uses TRBV6-1 and TRBJ1-2; tentative D call: TRBD1 (5 bases). This CDR3 is 16 amino acids long. Between the trimmed V and J ends, which lost 3 bases and 1 base, there was a span of 15 bases. Germline V gene data show CDR1 as MNHNS and CDR2 as SASEGT. CDR3 sequence reads: CASSEPRGSDNYGYTF. The CDR3 nucleotides read TGTGCCAGCAGTGAGCCTAGGGGTTCGGATAACTATGGCTACACCTTC.

The chain's CDR3 is CASSIRDFNNEQFF. The DNA for the CDR3 is TGTGCCAGCAGCATACGGGACTTTAACAATGAGCAGTTCTTC. The V and J genes are TRBV9 and TRBJ2-1, with a possible D match to TRBD2 (6 bases). Germline CDR1 SGDLS, CDR2 YYNGEE. With 4 bases removed from V and 5 bases from J, the gap between germline ends came to 13 bases. This CDR3 contains 14 residues.

This clone was observed once. The chain has TRBV3-1 (or the pseudogene TRBV3-2) and TRBJ1-4; 7 bases match TRBD1. J gave up 4 bases and V 4 bases, and 0 bases lay outside the gene matches. The CDR3 is 13 residues long. Per the germline V gene, CDR1 is LGHDT and CDR2 is YNNKEL (reference sequence). The DNA for the CDR3 is TGTGCCAGCAGCCGGGACAGTAATGAAAAACTGTTTTTT. Translating it yields CASSRDSNEKLFF.

The rearrangement uses TRBV9 and TRBJ2-4; TRBD2 agrees at 8 bases. The junction had 8 bases not matched to a gene; V was cut back by 8 bases and J by 1 base. Germline V gene lookup returns CDR1 SGDLS and CDR2 YYNGEE. There are 15 residues in the CDR3. The CDR3 sequence: CASSLAGTAKNIQYF. The DNA for the CDR3 is TGTGCCAGTTCCTTAGCGGGAACGGCCAAAAACATTCAGTACTTC. Based on the CDR3 plus reference TRBV9 and TRBJ2-4, the full variable domain is DSGVTQTPKHLITATGQRVTLRCSPRSGDLSVYWYQQSLDQGLQFLIQYYNGEERAKGNILERFSAQQFPDLHSELNLSSLELGDSALYFCASSLAGTAKNIQYFGAGTRLSVL.

CDR3 bases: TGTGCCAGCAGCCGGGGGACAGGGGGCCTGTCTGGCTACACCTTC. Its protein is CASSRGTGGLSGYTF. V is TRBV13 and J is TRBJ1-2; TRBD1 matches 12 bases. V gave up 5 bases and J gave up 7 bases; unmatched junction bases: 8. Germline V gives CDR1 PRHDT, CDR2 FYEKMQ (reference sequence). This CDR3 has 15 residues.

This clone was recorded once. CDR3 sequence: CASSLEGGDQPQHF. CDR3 sequence (DNA): TGTGCCAGCAGCTTAGAGGGAGGGGATCAGCCCCAGCATTTT. The V gene is TRBV11-3, the J gene TRBJ1-5, with D perhaps TRBD1 (5 bases). Germline V gene lookup returns CDR1 SGHNT and CDR2 YENEEA. V gave up 0 bases and J gave up 5 bases, with 8 bases separating them. The CDR3 sequence is 14 residues long.